One and the same sample provided the 27 T cell receptor beta chains below, sequenced in a study of control samples from healthy donors and cancer patients. Method: immunoSEQ multiplex PCR; TCRdb's copy keeps in-frame clones and lacks some. The profile shows some 70,000 clones, about 83% of them singletons. The sequenced material came from blood. The receptor set was obtained from a man aged 55 to 70 in good health.

V gene TRBV3-1 (or the pseudogene TRBV3-2) combines with J gene TRBJ2-1, with 15 bases that match TRBD2. The CDR3 is 17 amino acids. J lost 8 bases, V lost 5 bases, and 10 bases had no gene match. Germline V gives CDR1 LGHDT, CDR2 YNNKEL (reference sequence). This chain's CDR3 is CASSTRTSGRGEDEQFF. CDR3 nucleotides: TGTGCCAGCAGCACGAGGACTAGCGGGAGGGGGGAAGATGAGCAGTTCTTC.

This clone was seen once. J is TRBJ2-5 and V is TRBV7-2, with 12 bases lining up with TRBD1. Per germline, CDR1 SGHTA and CDR2 FQGNSA. The CDR3 length is 16 residues. Trimming cost V 2 bases and J 4 bases; bases outside gene matches: 5. The CDR3 sequence: CASSLLGQGASETQYF. In nucleotides, the CDR3 is TGTGCCAGCAGCTTATTGGGACAGGGGGCATCAGAGACCCAGTACTTC.

CDR3 bases: TGTGCCAGCAGCCCGGGGGGGCAGGGCCATCAGCCCCAGCATTTT. Residues: CASSPGGQGHQPQHF. The chain has TRBV3-1 (or the pseudogene TRBV3-2) and TRBJ1-5; D is possibly TRBD1 (6 bases). Germline-derived CDR1 and CDR2 are LGHDT and YNNKEL (reference sequence). Trimming removed 4 bases from V and 5 bases from J, with 15 bases in between. This CDR3 is built from 15 residues.

CDR3 DNA sequence: TGTGCCAGCAGCTTAGGGGGCAGGAGTAGTGGTGGCTACACCTTC. This sequence encodes CASSLGGRSSGGYTF. The chain uses TRBV7-8 and TRBJ1-2; D perhaps matches TRBD1 (5 bases). V lost 1 base to trimming and J lost 7 bases, with 16 bases between them. This CDR3 has 15 amino acids. Germline V gene sequence: CDR1 SGHVS, CDR2 FQNEAQ.

CDR3 sequence: CASSPSSLAGPYEQYF. The CDR3 DNA is TGTGCCAGCAGCCCCTCTAGTCTAGCGGGACCCTACGAGCAGTACTTC. J is TRBJ2-7 and V is TRBV4-2, with 9 bases fitting TRBD2. The V and J ends lost 4 bases and 2 bases, in that order; junction bases with no gene match: 9. Per germline, CDR1 LGHNA and CDR2 YNFKEQ. This CDR3 spans 16 amino acids.

The chain recombines TRBV18 with TRBJ2-5, with 12 positions matching TRBD2. Trimming cost V 2 bases and J 5 bases; bases outside gene matches: 6. Per the germline V gene, CDR1 is KGHSH and CDR2 is LQKENI. The CDR3 is made up of 16 amino acids. CDR3 nucleotides: TGTGCCAGCTCACCAGGACTAGCGGGAAATGGGGAGACCCAGTACTTC. It codes for CASSPGLAGNGETQYF.

The genes are TRBV4-1 and TRBJ1-5; the D gene is possibly TRBD1 (5 bases). The CDR3 covers 15 residues. Trimming took 4 bases from V and 2 from J, leaving 12 bases between them. Per the germline V gene, CDR1 is MGHRA and CDR2 is YSYEKL. This chain's CDR3 is CASSLQFRGNQPQHF. DNA of the CDR3: TGCGCCAGCAGCCTACAGTTCAGGGGCAATCAGCCCCAGCATTTT.

The J gene is TRBJ1-5, the V gene TRBV6-5; 8 nucleotides match TRBD1. Germline lookup yields CDR1 MNHEY and CDR2 SVGAGI. This CDR3 spans 16 amino acids. Trimming removed 2 bases from V and 9 bases from J; junction bases left unmatched: 12. In nucleotides, the CDR3 is TGTGCCAGCAGTTACCAAGGTGGACAGGGTCAGTGGCCCCAGCATTTT. This encodes CASSYQGGQGQWPQHF.

The rearrangement links TRBV6-5 to TRBJ1-4, with D possibly matching TRBD1 (5 bases). This CDR3 has 14 amino acids. V lost 6 bases and J 0 bases, leaving 8 bases between the germline ends. CDR1 is MNHEY, CDR2 SVGAGI, per germline. CDR3 in amino acids: CASSDRATNEKLFF. Here the CDR3 DNA reads TGTGCCAGCAGCGACAGAGCAACTAATGAAAAACTGTTTTTT.

V gene TRBV6-1 combines with J gene TRBJ1-2; TRBD1 aligns across 10 bases. V dropped 2 bases and J dropped 8; count of bases not matched to a gene: 11. In germline, CDR1 is MNHNS, CDR2 SASEGT. The CDR3 extends over 16 amino acids. Here the CDR3 reads CASSENPGTGDGGYTF. In DNA form, the CDR3 reads TGTGCCAGCAGTGAAAACCCCGGGACAGGGGATGGGGGCTACACCTTC.

In nucleotides, the CDR3 is TGCGCCAGCAGCCCGCAGGAGGGGGACCTAGGTGGCTACACCTTC. The encoded protein is CASSPQEGDLGGYTF. The chain combines TRBV5-1 with TRBJ1-2, with a weak D call TRBD1 (6 bases). Trimming cost V 4 bases and J 7 bases, with 20 bases left between them. The CDR3 is made up of 15 amino acids. Germline assignment: CDR1 SGHRS and CDR2 YFSETQ.

The chain links TRBV7-6 to TRBJ2-5; 12 positions match TRBD2. The CDR3 has 16 amino acids. J gave up 5 bases and V 6 bases, and 10 bases lay outside the gene matches. Per the germline V gene, CDR1 is SGHVS and CDR2 is FNYEAQ. CDR3 coding DNA: TGTGCCAGCAGTCAAGGACTAGCGGGATCATATGAGACCCAGTACTTC. It codes for CASSQGLAGSYETQYF.

The chain employs TRBV12-3 or TRBV12-4 and TRBJ1-2, with D tentatively TRBD1 (5 bases). V lost 10 bases and J 4 bases, leaving 13 bases between the germline ends. The CDR3 sequence is 12 residues long. CDR3 sequence: CATRAGSYGYTF. CDR3 sequence (DNA): TGTGCCACGAGAGCAGGGAGCTATGGCTACACCTTC.

This chain links TRBV7-6 with TRBJ2-1; D may correspond to TRBD1 or TRBD2 (5 bases each). V was shortened by 4 bases and J by 6 bases, with 16 bases between the two germline ends. The length of the CDR3 is 15 residues. Per the germline V gene, CDR1 is SGHVS and CDR2 is FNYEAQ. Written as DNA, the CDR3 is TGTGCCAGCAGCTCGGCCCCGGGGCTCCTCAATGAGCAGTTCTTC. Protein: CASSSAPGLLNEQFF.

The chain is built from TRBV30 and TRBJ2-2; tentative D call: TRBD1 (6 bases). Trimming stripped 0 bases from V and 1 base from J, with 12 bases between. The CDR3 totals 16 residues. CDR1 and CDR2 (germline): GTSNPN, SVGIG (reference sequence). CDR3 loop: CAWSVLTGLNTGELFF. The DNA for the CDR3 is TGTGCCTGGAGTGTACTTACAGGGTTGAACACCGGGGAGCTGTTTTTT.

This clone appeared once. The chain combines TRBV4-2 with TRBJ2-1; no clear D. Germline V lookup: CDR1 LGHNA, CDR2 YNFKEQ. The length of the CDR3 is 14 residues. V lost 1 base to trimming and J lost 5 bases, with 9 bases between them. DNA for the CDR3: TGTGCCAGCAGCCAAGCGACCAGCAACAATGAGCAGTTCTTC. Protein product: CASSQATSNNEQFF.

This sequence joins TRBV3-1 (or the pseudogene TRBV3-2) and TRBJ1-1; 7 bases are a match to TRBD1. With 6 bases clipped from V and 1 base from J, the junction kept 5 bases outside the gene matches. The CDR3 runs to 14 residues. Germline CDR1 and CDR2: LGHDT and YNNKEL (reference sequence). CDR3 sequence (DNA): TGTGCCAGCAGGCAGGGGGGGCCGAACACTGAAGCTTTCTTT. Encoded protein: CASRQGGPNTEAFF.

In this sample, this clone turned up once. The rearrangement links TRBV19 to TRBJ1-1, with TRBD1 identical over 8 bases. Germline loops: CDR1 LNHDA, CDR2 SQIVND (reference sequence). The J segment lost 2 bases and the V segment lost 7 bases, leaving 9 bases of the junction unmatched. This CDR3 is built from 15 residues. CDR3 sequence reads: CASIDGQGHNTEAFF. The CDR3, as DNA: TGTGCCAGTATCGATGGACAGGGACACAACACTGAAGCTTTCTTT.

The rearrangement uses TRBV29-1 and TRBJ1-1; D call uncertain. V was cut by 4 bases and J by 0 bases, with 12 bases left in between. The CDR3 extends over 14 amino acids. Germline-derived CDR1 and CDR2 are SQVTM and ANQGSEA. The CDR3 loop reads CSVGDHLLNTEAFF. The CDR3 DNA follows: TGCAGCGTTGGAGACCACCTTTTGAACACTGAAGCTTTCTTT.

This chain connects TRBV9 to TRBJ2-2; possibly TRBD2 for D (6 bases). Trimming took 0 bases from V and 2 from J, leaving 11 bases between them. CDR1 SGDLS and CDR2 YYNGEE come from the germline V gene. The CDR3 is 16 amino acids. Here the CDR3 DNA reads TGTGCCAGCAGCGTAGGAGGGACTGGCAACACCGGGGAGCTGTTTTTT. Translation: CASSVGGTGNTGELFF.

V gene TRBV7-9 combines with J gene TRBJ1-4, with D perhaps matching TRBD1 (5 bases). Trimming left V 1 base short and J 7 bases short, with 13 bases between. The germline CDR1 and CDR2 sequences are SEHNR and FQNEAQ (reference sequence). The CDR3 covers 15 residues. In DNA, the CDR3 is TGTGCCAGCAGCTTAGTAGAGGGGTTTGGTGAAAAACTGTTTTTT. Translation: CASSLVEGFGEKLFF.

This sequence joins TRBV10-3 and TRBJ2-1, with 13 positions matching TRBD2. The germline V gene has CDR1 ENHRY and CDR2 SYGVKD. After removal of 3 bases from V and 9 bases from J, the junction contained 8 bases not matched to a gene. This CDR3 comprises 16 residues. Here the CDR3 DNA reads TGTGCCATCAGTGATCCGGGACTAGCGGGATCTCGTGAGCAGTTCTTC. Its translation: CAISDPGLAGSREQFF.

Ten or more counts support this clone. The gene calls are TRBV5-4 and TRBJ2-5; a possible D gene is TRBD1 (5 bases). The germline CDR1 and CDR2 sequences are SGHNT and YYREEE (reference sequence). V was pared by 3 bases and J by 2 bases, with 8 bases between. The CDR3 sequence is 13 residues long. The CDR3 DNA is TGTGCCAGCAGCTGGGGCCCTCAAGAGACCCAGTACTTC. Translation: CASSWGPQETQYF. The full variable domain, rest sourced from reference TRBV5-4 and TRBJ2-5, is ETGVTQSPTHLIKTRGQQVTLRCSSQSGHNTVSWYQQALGQGPQFIFQYYREEENGRGNFPPRFSGLQFPNYSSELNVNALELDDSALYLCASSWGPQETQYFGPGTRLLVL.

This clone has only one observation. The chain has TRBV19 and TRBJ2-1; D is uncertain. Trimming left V 4 bases short and J 5 bases short, with 12 bases between. Per germline, CDR1 LNHDA and CDR2 SQIVND (reference sequence). The CDR3 consists of 14 residues. CDR3 residues: CASSTRAFNNEQFF. The DNA of the CDR3 is TGTGCCAGTAGTACCCGCGCGTTTAACAATGAGCAGTTCTTC.

The rearrangement links TRBV7-9 to TRBJ2-5; 8 nucleotides match TRBD1. CDR1 and CDR2 (germline): SEHNR, FQNEAQ (reference sequence). Losses at the gene ends were 6 bases for V and 3 bases for J; bases not matched to a gene: 6. There are 14 residues in the CDR3. The CDR3 sequence: CASSRGQGEETQYF. The CDR3 nucleotides are TGTGCCAGCAGTAGAGGACAGGGCGAAGAGACCCAGTACTTC.

V and J are TRBV11-3 and TRBJ2-3, with D possibly matching TRBD2 (5 bases). V lost 3 bases and J 6 bases, leaving 13 bases between the germline ends. Per germline, CDR1 SGHNT and CDR2 YENEEA. The CDR3 covers 14 residues. In DNA form, the CDR3 reads TGTGCCAGCAGCTTGGACTGGCTACGGGATACGCAGTATTTT. It encodes CASSLDWLRDTQYF.

Judged by abundance, this clone is medium-sized. This chain joins TRBV28 and TRBJ1-6, with a tentative D call TRBD1 (6 bases). The CDR3 sequence is 14 residues long. Germline V gene data show CDR1 as MDHEN and CDR2 as SYDVKM. V lost 8 bases to trimming and J lost 3 bases, with 11 bases between them. The chain's CDR3 is CASVEGHYNSPLHF. CDR3 DNA: TGTGCCAGCGTGGAGGGACACTATAATTCACCCCTCCACTTT.